This entry lists 21 T cell receptor beta chains sequenced from one sample in a study of spatial heterogeneity in lung cancer. Via MiXCR, TCRdb re-called the 5' RACE reads, giving one row per CDR3 protein. This sample has roughly 80,000 distinct CDR3 sequences, with approximately 8% found just once. Time point: sample taken at primary tumor resection. The material sequenced was PBMCs, taken at surgery. These receptors all stem from a male donor with early-stage non-small cell lung cancer.

This clonotype came up many times. V and J are TRBV5-1 and TRBJ1-2; D may be TRBD1 (6 bases). This CDR3 contains 15 residues. V shed 2 bases and J shed 2 bases, with 13 bases lying between them. CDR1 is SGHRS and CDR2 is YFSETQ in the germline V gene. The CDR3 DNA reads TGCGCCAGCAGCTTAACTAAGGGGGAGAACTATGGCTACACCTTC. Protein product: CASSLTKGENYGYTF.

The chain has TRBV6-2 or TRBV6-3 and TRBJ1-5; D is uncertain. V was clipped by 0 bases and J by 10 bases, with 7 bases between them. CDR1 and CDR2 (germline): MNHEY, SVGEGT. This CDR3 comprises 12 residues. The CDR3 DNA follows: TGTGCCAGCAGTTACTCAATCGTTCCCCAGCATTTT. Translation gives CASSYSIVPQHF.

In this sample, this clonotype turned up many times. The chain is built from TRBV7-8 and TRBJ1-1; tentatively, D is TRBD1 (6 bases). The ends were cut back, 3 bases at V and 7 bases at J, with 15 bases in the middle. The CDR3 is 14 amino acids. Germline assignment: CDR1 SGHVS and CDR2 FQNEAQ. The CDR3 nucleotides are TGTGCCAGCAGCTTCGACAGGAGTACTCATGAAGCTTTCTTT. It encodes CASSFDRSTHEAFF. Using reference TRBV7-8 and TRBJ1-1 for the parts outside the CDR3, the full variable domain is GAGVSQSPRYKVAKRGQDVALRCDPISGHVSLFWYQQALGQGPEFLTYFQNEAQLDKSGLPSDRFFAERPEGSVSTLKIQRTQQEDSAVYLCASSFDRSTHEAFFGQGTRLTVV.

The sample holds many counts of this clonotype. The V gene is TRBV25-1, the J gene TRBJ2-2; tentatively, D is TRBD1 (5 bases). Germline CDR1 MGHDK, CDR2 SYGVNS. CDR3 length: 13 residues. With 6 bases removed from V and 1 base from J, the gap between germline ends came to 6 bases. The CDR3 protein is CASSQGNTGELFF. The DNA of the CDR3 is TGTGCCAGCAGCCAGGGGAACACCGGGGAGCTGTTTTTT. Supplemented by reference TRBV25-1 and TRBJ2-2, the full variable domain reads EADIYQTPRYLVIGTGKKITLECSQTMGHDKMYWYQQDPGMELHLIHYSYGVNSTEKGDLSSESTVSRIRTEHFPLTLESARPSHTSQYLCASSQGNTGELFFGEGSRLTVL.

This clonotype was recorded a few times. The chain uses TRBV7-2 and TRBJ2-1; D gene uncertain. The germline CDR1 and CDR2 sequences are SGHTA and FQGNSA. The CDR3 length is 15 residues. V was cut by 5 bases and J by 3 bases, with 14 bases left in between. The CDR3 sequence is CASSPGRSDYNEQFF. CDR3 nucleotides: TGTGCCAGCAGCCCGGGTCGGAGTGACTACAATGAGCAGTTCTTC.

The J gene is TRBJ2-6, the V gene TRBV27; 9 nucleotides agree with TRBD1. CDR3 length: 17 residues. The trim removed 3 bases at V and 1 base at J, leaving 4 bases unmatched. CDR1 and CDR2 from the germline V gene are MNHEY and SMNVEV (reference sequence). The CDR3 nucleotides read TGTGCCAGCAGTTTCCGGGACAGGGCTTCTGGGGCCAACGTCCTGACTTTC. As protein: CASSFRDRASGANVLTF.

This chain joins TRBV7-2 and TRBJ2-2; D not resolved. Germline-derived CDR1 and CDR2 are SGHTA and FQGNSA. Trimming removed 1 base at V and 7 bases at J, with 19 bases between. The CDR3 loop spans 17 amino acids. CDR3 in DNA: TGTGCCAGCAGCTTAGAGATGGTCGGACCCTCCCGCGGGGAGCTGTTTTTT. Its protein is CASSLEMVGPSRGELFF.

This clonotype is classed as large (0.1 to 1%). The V and J genes are TRBV29-1 and TRBJ2-2; 7 bases match TRBD2. Losses at the gene ends were 5 bases for V and 0 bases for J; bases not matched to a gene: 12. The germline V gene encodes CDR1 SQVTM and CDR2 ANQGSEA. CDR3 size: 17 residues. CDR3 sequence reads: CSVITGGSLSNTGELFF. The CDR3, as DNA: TGCAGCGTTATAACGGGAGGTTCTTTGTCGAACACCGGGGAGCTGTTTTTT.

This clonotype was observed at least ten times. The chain has TRBV3-1 and TRBJ2-3; D not certain. The V end was cut by 3 bases, the J end by 1 base, with 8 bases between. Looked up from germline, CDR1 is LGHDT and CDR2 is YNNKEL (reference sequence). The CDR3 runs to 14 residues. The CDR3 DNA follows: TGTGCCAGCAGCCAGACCTTACGCACAGATACGCAGTATTTT. Its translation is CASSQTLRTDTQYF.

The chain couples TRBV11-2 to TRBJ2-5; 7 positions match TRBD2. CDR1 is SGHAT and CDR2 is FQNNGV in the germline V gene. V was pared by 7 bases and J by 0 bases, with 11 bases of the junction left unmatched. This CDR3 has 16 residues. The DNA for the CDR3 is TGTGCCAGCACCCTTCTCGGAGGACTAGACCAAGAGACCCAGTACTTC. It is translated as CASTLLGGLDQETQYF. Combining the CDR3 with reference TRBV11-2 and TRBJ2-5 gives the whole variable domain EAGVAQSPRYKIIEKRQSVAFWCNPISGHATLYWYQQILGQGPKLLIQFQNNGVVDDSQLPKDRFSAERLKGVDSTLKIQPAKLEDSAVYLCASTLLGGLDQETQYFGPGTRLLVL.

The table lists this clonotype with many counts. V usage is TRBV20-1 and J usage is TRBJ2-5, with D perhaps TRBD1 (6 bases). V was trimmed by 3 bases and J by 2 bases, leaving 16 bases between them. CDR1 is DFQATT, CDR2 SNEGSKA, per germline (reference sequence). The CDR3 contains 15 residues. The CDR3 loop is CSASPYLDSQETQYF. CDR3 DNA sequence: TGCAGTGCTAGCCCATATTTGGACAGTCAAGAGACCCAGTACTTC.

This clonotype was seen at least ten times. This chain links TRBV5-1 with TRBJ1-2; tentative D call: TRBD1 (5 bases). The CDR3 is 13 residues long. V was trimmed by 4 bases and J by 3 bases, leaving 10 bases between them. CDR1 and CDR2 from the germline V gene are SGHRS and YFSETQ. This CDR3 is CASSPTGDYGYTF. CDR3 sequence (DNA): TGCGCCAGCAGCCCAACAGGAGACTATGGCTACACCTTC.

The V gene is TRBV4-3, the J gene TRBJ2-2; D uncertain. Germline CDR1 reads LGHNA; CDR2 reads YSLEER. The CDR3 runs to 17 residues. V was pared by 0 bases and J by 0 bases, with 11 bases between. Written as DNA, the CDR3 is TGCGCCAGCAGCCAAGAATCGGGCGCCGCGAACACCGGGGAGCTGTTTTTT. Translating gives CASSQESGAANTGELFF.

This clonotype was detected many times. CDR3 in amino acids: CASSFELAGLTDTQYF. Here the CDR3 DNA reads TGTGCCAGCAGCTTCGAACTAGCGGGCCTCACAGATACGCAGTATTTT. The V call is TRBV11-1, the J call TRBJ2-3, with 9 positions matching TRBD2. The CDR3 has 16 residues. CDR1 is SGHAT and CDR2 is FQDESV in the germline V gene (reference sequence). The trim removed 3 bases at V and 2 bases at J, leaving 6 bases unmatched. Based on the CDR3 plus reference TRBV11-1 and TRBJ2-3, the full variable domain is EAEVAQSPRYKITEKSQAVAFWCDPISGHATLYWYRQILGQGPELLVQFQDESVVDDSQLPKDRFSAERLKGVDSTLKIQPAELGDSAMYLCASSFELAGLTDTQYFGPGTRLTVL.

This clonotype has more than one count but fewer than ten. V usage is TRBV11-2 and J usage is TRBJ2-1; the match to TRBD2 covers 14 bases. The ends lost 5 bases at V and 6 bases at J; junction bases unmatched: 9. CDR3 length equals 17 residues. Germline V gene data show CDR1 as SGHAT and CDR2 as FQNNGV. The DNA for the CDR3 is TGTGCCAGCAGCCGAACCGGGACTAGCGGGAGTTTCAATGAGCAGTTCTTC. This gives the protein CASSRTGTSGSFNEQFF.

This clonotype was picked up many times. V usage is TRBV29-1 and J usage is TRBJ2-2; TRBD1 matches 7 bases. This CDR3 contains 16 residues. Germline CDR1 is SQVTM and CDR2 is ANQGSEA. V shed 2 bases, J shed 6 bases, and the junction held 12 bases outside the gene matches. The CDR3 DNA reads TGCAGCGTTGAACCAGGCCGGGACAGTTTCCCCGGGGAGCTGTTTTTT. Translation: CSVEPGRDSFPGELFF.

There are many counts of this clonotype. V and J are TRBV5-5 and TRBJ1-2; D call uncertain. Germline V lookup: CDR1 SGHKS, CDR2 YYEKEE (reference sequence). The ends were cut back, 0 bases at V and 3 bases at J, with 15 bases in the middle. The CDR3 is made up of 16 amino acids. CDR3 sequence: CASSLEGGSPYYGYTF. CDR3 DNA sequence: TGTGCCAGCAGCTTGGAAGGAGGCAGCCCTTACTATGGCTACACCTTC.

This clonotype was seen at least ten times. In DNA, the CDR3 is TGTGCCATCAGTGATCGACAGGGAGGGCAAGAGACCCAGTACTTC. Translating it yields CAISDRQGGQETQYF. The chain joins TRBV10-3 to TRBJ2-5, with D perhaps matching TRBD1 or TRBD2 (7 bases each). From germline, CDR1 is ENHRY and CDR2 SYGVKD. V was pared by 3 bases and J by 2 bases, with 13 bases between. The CDR3 loop spans 15 amino acids.

This clonotype was counted a few times. As DNA, the CDR3 is TGCGCCAGCAGCCCGGGACGGTATCAAGAGACCCAGTACTTC. Amino acids: CASSPGRYQETQYF. The chain carries TRBV5-1 and TRBJ2-5; D is tentatively TRBD1 or TRBD2 (5 bases each). With 4 bases removed from V and 2 bases from J, the gap between germline ends came to 12 bases. This CDR3 has 14 amino acids. In germline, CDR1 is SGHRS, CDR2 YFSETQ. The full variable domain, completed using reference TRBV5-1 and TRBJ2-5, is KAGVTQTPRYLIKTRGQQVTLSCSPISGHRSVSWYQQTPGQGLQFLFEYFSETQRNKGNFPGRFSGRQFSNSRSEMNVSTLELGDSALYLCASSPGRYQETQYFGPGTRLLVL.

This chain connects TRBV3-1 to TRBJ1-5; no clear D gene. Germline V gene sequence: CDR1 LGHDT, CDR2 YNNKEL (reference sequence). There are 13 residues in the CDR3. The V gene lost 6 bases and the J gene lost 2 bases, with 8 bases spanning the gap. The CDR3 here is CASSPWGNQPQHF. CDR3 DNA: TGTGCCAGCAGTCCCTGGGGCAATCAGCCCCAGCATTTT.

The sample holds many counts of this clonotype. The chain has TRBV4-1 and TRBJ1-5; tentatively, D is TRBD1 (5 bases). Trimming removed 5 bases at V and 9 bases at J, with 14 bases between. The germline gives CDR1 MGHRA, CDR2 YSYEKL. The CDR3 contains 13 residues. As DNA, the CDR3 is TGCGCCAGCAGCGGGGCTCCTAGATTGCCCCAGCATTTT. This translates into CASSGAPRLPQHF.